This TCR beta chain appears in the sequencing data of a study of blood T cell repertoires in COVID-19. Across the whole study: COVID-19 samples, acute and convalescent, were from the United States, Italy and Spain. Sources were T cells, B-cell-depleted T cells, or PBMCs; the material itself was cDNA or gDNA.

This clone was recorded only once. Germline loops: CDR1 LGHDT, CDR2 YNNKEL (reference sequence). Trimming removed 0 bases at V and 1 base at J, with 16 bases between. The CDR3 sequence is 17 residues long. TCRdb's table, derived via immunoSEQ multiplex PCR, lists solely in-frame clones and lacks some. The sample carries approximately 260,000 clones, 87% recorded once. The sequenced sample was peripheral blood. The V call is TRBV3-1 (or the pseudogene TRBV3-2), the J call TRBJ2-7; D is unresolved. The source is a man in his 60s who had recovered from COVID-19. The DNA for the CDR3 is TGTGCCAGCAGCCAAGATCCTCGCAGGCCCACATCCTACGAGCAGTACTTC. Translating gives CASSQDPRRPTSYEQYF.